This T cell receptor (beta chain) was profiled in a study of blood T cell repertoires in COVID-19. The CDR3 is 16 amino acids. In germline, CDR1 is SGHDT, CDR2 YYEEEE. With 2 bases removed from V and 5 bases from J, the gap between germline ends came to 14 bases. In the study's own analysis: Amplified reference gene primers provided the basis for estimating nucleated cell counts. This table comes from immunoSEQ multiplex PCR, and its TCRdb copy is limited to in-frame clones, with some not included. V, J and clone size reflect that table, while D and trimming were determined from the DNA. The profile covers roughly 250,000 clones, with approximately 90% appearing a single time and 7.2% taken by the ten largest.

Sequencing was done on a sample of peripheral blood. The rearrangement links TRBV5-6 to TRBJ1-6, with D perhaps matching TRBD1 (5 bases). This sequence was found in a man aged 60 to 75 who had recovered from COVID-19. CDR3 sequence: CASSLTGQGHNSPLHF. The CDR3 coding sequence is TGTGCCAGCAGCTTAACCGGTCAGGGCCATAATTCACCCCTCCACTTT.